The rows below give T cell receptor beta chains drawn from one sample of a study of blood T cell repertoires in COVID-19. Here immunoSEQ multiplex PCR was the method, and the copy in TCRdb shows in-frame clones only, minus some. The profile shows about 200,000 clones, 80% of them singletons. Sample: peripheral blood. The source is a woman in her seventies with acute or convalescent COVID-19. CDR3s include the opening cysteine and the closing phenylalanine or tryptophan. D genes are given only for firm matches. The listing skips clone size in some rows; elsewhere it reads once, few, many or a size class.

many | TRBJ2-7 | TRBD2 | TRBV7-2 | TGTGCCAGCAGCTTAGGGACTAGCGTCTACGAGCAGTACTTC | CASSLGTSVYEQYF
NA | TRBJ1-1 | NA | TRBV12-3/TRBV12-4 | TGTGCCAGCAGCACACAGGTGAACACTGAAGCTTTCTTT | CASSTQVNTEAFF
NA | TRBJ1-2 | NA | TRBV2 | TGTGCCAGCAGGGGACTGGACTATGGCTACACCTTC | CASRGLDYGYTF
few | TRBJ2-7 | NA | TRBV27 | TGTGCCAGCAGTTTAAAGGATCAGGGCTCCTACGAGCAGTACTTC | CASSLKDQGSYEQYF
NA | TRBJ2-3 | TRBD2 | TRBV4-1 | TGCGCCAGCAGCCAAGATCCCAGAAGTTCTAGCGGGAACACAGATACGCAGTATTTT | CASSQDPRSSSGNTDTQYF
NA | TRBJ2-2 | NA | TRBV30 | TGTGCCTGTCTGGGGGGTCACAGGGGATACGGGGAGCTGTTTTTT | CACLGGHRGYGELFF
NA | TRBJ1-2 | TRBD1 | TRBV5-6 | TGTGCCAGCGAAAGCCGGGACAGAGAGGAACTGGATGGCTACACCTTC | CASESRDREELDGYTF
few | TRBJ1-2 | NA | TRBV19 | TGTGCCAGTACCTGGACAGCCAACAACTATGGCTACACCTTC | CASTWTANNYGYTF
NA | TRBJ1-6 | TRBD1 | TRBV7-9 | TGTGCCAGCAGCTTACAGGGGGAGTCACCCCTCCACTTT | CASSLQGESPLHF
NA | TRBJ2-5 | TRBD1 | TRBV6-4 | TGTGCCAGCAGTGATTTTGGGAGTTGGGGGACAGGGAATCAAGAGACCCAGTACTTC | CASSDFGSWGTGNQETQYF
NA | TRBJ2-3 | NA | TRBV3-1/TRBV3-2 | TGTGCCAGCAGCCCTAGCACAGATACGCAGTATTTT | CASSPSTDTQYF
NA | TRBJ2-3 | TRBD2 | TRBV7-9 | TGTGCCAGCAGCTTGAAGCCTAGCGGGGGGTGGACAGATACGCAGTATTTT | CASSLKPSGGWTDTQYF
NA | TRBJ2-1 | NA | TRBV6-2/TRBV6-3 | TGTGCCAGCAGTTACTCCGACAGAGCGCTACTAAATGAGCAGTTCTTC | CASSYSDRALLNEQFF
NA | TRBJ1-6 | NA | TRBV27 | TGTGCCAGCAGCGAAGGGGGGGGACCCCTCCACTTT | CASSEGGGPLHF
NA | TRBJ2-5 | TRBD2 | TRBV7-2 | TGTGCCAGCAGCTCCGGGGGGACTAGCGGTCCCATCGAGACCCAGTACTTC | CASSSGGTSGPIETQYF
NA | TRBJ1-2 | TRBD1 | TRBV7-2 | TGTGCCAGCAGCTCAACCCCGGGACAGGGGGTTTATGGCTACACCTTC | CASSSTPGQGVYGYTF
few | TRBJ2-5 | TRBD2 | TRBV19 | TGTGCCAGTAAACCCGGACTAGCGAGTCTTCAAGAGACCCAGTACTTC | CASKPGLASLQETQYF
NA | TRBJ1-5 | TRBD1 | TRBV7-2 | TGTGCCAGCAGCTTGGGACAGGATATCAATCAGCCCCAGCATTTT | CASSLGQDINQPQHF
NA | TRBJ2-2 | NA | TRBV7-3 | TGTGCCAGCAGCCCCACTCCAATCCTAGCGAAGACCGGGGAGCTGTTTTTT | CASSPTPILAKTGELFF
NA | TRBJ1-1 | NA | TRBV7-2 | TGTGCCAGCAGCTTTCCCTTGAACACTGAAGCTTTCTTT | CASSFPLNTEAFF
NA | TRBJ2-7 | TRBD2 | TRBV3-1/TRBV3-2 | TGTGCCAGCAGCCCGGGGGGCTCCTACGAGCAGTACTTC | CASSPGGSYEQYF
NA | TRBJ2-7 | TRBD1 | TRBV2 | TGTGCCAGCAGGGGACAGGCCCACTACGAGCAGTACTTC | CASRGQAHYEQYF
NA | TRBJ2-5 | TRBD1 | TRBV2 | TGTGCCAGCAGGGAGACAGGGGCATCAGAGACCCAGTACTTC | CASRETGASETQYF
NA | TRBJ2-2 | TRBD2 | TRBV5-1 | TGCGCCAGCAGCCCCACTAGCGGGGGGGCCGACGGGGAGCTGTTTTTT | CASSPTSGGADGELFF
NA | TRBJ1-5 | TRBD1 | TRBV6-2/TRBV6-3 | TGTGCCAGCAGCAAAGCCGGGACAGGGTTCTATAGCAATCAGCCCCAGCATTTT | CASSKAGTGFYSNQPQHF
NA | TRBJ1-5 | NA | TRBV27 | TGTGCCAGCAGTCCCGTGGCGATCGGGCAGCCCCAGCATTTT | CASSPVAIGQPQHF
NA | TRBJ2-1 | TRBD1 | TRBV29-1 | TGCAGCGCCTATACAGGGGTAAATGAGCAGTTCTTC | CSAYTGVNEQFF
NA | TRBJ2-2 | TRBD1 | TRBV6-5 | TGTGCCAGTAAAGGGGGCTGGAACACCGGGGAGCTGTTTTTT | CASKGGWNTGELFF
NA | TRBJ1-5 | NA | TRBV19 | TGTGCCAGTAGTCCTCGGACAGAGGGACATAGCAATCAGCCCCAGCATTTT | CASSPRTEGHSNQPQHF
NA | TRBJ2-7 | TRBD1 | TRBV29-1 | TGCAGCGGACAGGGGGCGATCAGGGGAGAGCAGTACTTC | CSGQGAIRGEQYF
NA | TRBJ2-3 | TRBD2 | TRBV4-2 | TGTGCCAGCAGCCAAGAAGTAGCGGGGGGGCGGTCAGATACGCAGTATTTT | CASSQEVAGGRSDTQYF
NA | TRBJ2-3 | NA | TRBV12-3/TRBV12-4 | TGTGCCAGCAGTTTTCACACAGATACGCAGTATTTT | CASSFHTDTQYF
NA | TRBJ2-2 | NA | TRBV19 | TGTGCCAGTAGTAGAATAGGGGGTTTGAACACCGGGGAGCTGTTTTTT | CASSRIGGLNTGELFF
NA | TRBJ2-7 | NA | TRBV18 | TGTGCCAGCTCCGTCCAGGCCTCCTACGAGCAGTACTTC | CASSVQASYEQYF
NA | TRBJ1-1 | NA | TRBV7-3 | TGTGCCAGCAGCTTAAACAGAGTGAACACTGAAGCTTTCTTT | CASSLNRVNTEAFF
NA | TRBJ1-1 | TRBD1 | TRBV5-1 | TGCGCCAGCAGCTTTTATGGACAGGGAAGAGTCACTGAAGCTTTCTTT | CASSFYGQGRVTEAFF
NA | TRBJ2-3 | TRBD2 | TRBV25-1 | TGTGCCAGCAGTGAATCTTCGCGGGGGGTTAGCACAGATACGCAGTATTTT | CASSESSRGVSTDTQYF
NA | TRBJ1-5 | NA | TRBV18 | TGTGCCAGCTCACCAGGCAGCAATCAGCCCCAGCATTTT | CASSPGSNQPQHF
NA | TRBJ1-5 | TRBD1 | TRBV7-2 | TGTGCCAGCAGTCCCGGACAGGGGGCTACCCAGCATTTT | CASSPGQGATQHF